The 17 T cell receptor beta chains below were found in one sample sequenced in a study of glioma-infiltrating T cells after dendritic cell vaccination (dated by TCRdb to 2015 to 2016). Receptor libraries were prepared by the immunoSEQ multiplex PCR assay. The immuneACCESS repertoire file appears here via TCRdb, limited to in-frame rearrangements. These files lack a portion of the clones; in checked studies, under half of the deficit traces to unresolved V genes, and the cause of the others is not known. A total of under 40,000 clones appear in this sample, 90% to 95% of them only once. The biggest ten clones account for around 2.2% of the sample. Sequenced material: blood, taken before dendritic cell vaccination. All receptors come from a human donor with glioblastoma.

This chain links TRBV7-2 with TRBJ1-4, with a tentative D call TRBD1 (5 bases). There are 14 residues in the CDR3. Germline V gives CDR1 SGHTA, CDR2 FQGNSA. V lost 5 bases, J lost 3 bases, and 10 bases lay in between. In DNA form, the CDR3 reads TGTGCCAGCAGCCGGGGGTTATCTAATGAAAAACTGTTTTTT. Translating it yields CASSRGLSNEKLFF.

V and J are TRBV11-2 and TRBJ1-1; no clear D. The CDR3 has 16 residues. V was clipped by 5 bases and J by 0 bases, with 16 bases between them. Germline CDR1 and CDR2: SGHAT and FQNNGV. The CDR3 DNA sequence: TGTGCCAGCAGCCCCGGGTTGGGAGGAATGAACACTGAAGCTTTCTTT. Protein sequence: CASSPGLGGMNTEAFF.

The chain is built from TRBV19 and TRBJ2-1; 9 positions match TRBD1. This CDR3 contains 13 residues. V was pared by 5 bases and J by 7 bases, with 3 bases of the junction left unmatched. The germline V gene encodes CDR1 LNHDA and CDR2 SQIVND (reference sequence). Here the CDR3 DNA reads TGTGCCAGTAGTTTCGGGACAGGGAATGAGCAGTTCTTC. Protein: CASSFGTGNEQFF.

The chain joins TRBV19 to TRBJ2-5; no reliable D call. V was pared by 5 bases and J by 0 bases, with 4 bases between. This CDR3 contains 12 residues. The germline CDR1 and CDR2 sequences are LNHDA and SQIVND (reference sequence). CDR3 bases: TGTGCCAGTAGTTCGTACCAAGAGACCCAGTACTTC. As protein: CASSSYQETQYF.

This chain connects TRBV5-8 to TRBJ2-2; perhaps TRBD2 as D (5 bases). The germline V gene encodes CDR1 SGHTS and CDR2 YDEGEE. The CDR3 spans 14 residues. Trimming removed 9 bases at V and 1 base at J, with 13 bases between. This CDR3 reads CAILAEVNTGELFF. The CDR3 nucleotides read TGTGCCATTCTAGCTGAGGTGAACACCGGGGAGCTGTTTTTT.

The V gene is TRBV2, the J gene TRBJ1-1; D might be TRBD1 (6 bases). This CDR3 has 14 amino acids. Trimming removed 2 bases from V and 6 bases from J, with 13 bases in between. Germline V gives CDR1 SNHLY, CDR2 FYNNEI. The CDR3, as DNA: TGTGCCAGCAGTGAATACGCCGGACAGTCTGAAGCTTTCTTT. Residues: CASSEYAGQSEAFF.

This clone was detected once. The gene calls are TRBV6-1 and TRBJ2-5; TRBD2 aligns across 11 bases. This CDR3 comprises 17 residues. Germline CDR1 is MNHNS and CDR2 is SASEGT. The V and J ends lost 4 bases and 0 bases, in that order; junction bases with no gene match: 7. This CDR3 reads CASSAGRLAGYQETQYF. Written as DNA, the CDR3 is TGTGCCAGCAGTGCGGGTAGACTAGCGGGGTACCAAGAGACCCAGTACTTC.

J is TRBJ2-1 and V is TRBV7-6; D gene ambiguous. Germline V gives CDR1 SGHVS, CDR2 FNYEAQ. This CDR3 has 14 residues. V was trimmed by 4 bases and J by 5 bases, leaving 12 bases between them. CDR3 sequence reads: CASSSAERNNEQFF. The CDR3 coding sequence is TGTGCCAGCAGCTCGGCGGAGCGAAACAATGAGCAGTTCTTC. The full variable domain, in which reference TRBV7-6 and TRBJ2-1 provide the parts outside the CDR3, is GAGVSQSPRYKVTKRGQDVALRCDPISGHVSLYWYRQALGQGPEFLTYFNYEAQQDKSGLPNDRFSAERPEGSISTLTIQRTEQRDSAMYRCASSSAERNNEQFFGPGTRLTVL.

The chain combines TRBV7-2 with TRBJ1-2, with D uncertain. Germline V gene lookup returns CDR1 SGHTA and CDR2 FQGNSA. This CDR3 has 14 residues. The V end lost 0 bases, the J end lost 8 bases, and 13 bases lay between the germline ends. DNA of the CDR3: TGTGCCAGCAGCTTAGCGTTAGCTCTCACGGGCTACACCTTC. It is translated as CASSLALALTGYTF.

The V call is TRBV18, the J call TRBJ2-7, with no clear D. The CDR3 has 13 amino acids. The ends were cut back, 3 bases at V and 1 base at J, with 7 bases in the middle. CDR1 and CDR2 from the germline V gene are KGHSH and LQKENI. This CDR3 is CASSPGWSYEQYF. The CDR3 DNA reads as TGTGCCAGCTCACCCGGTTGGTCCTACGAGCAGTACTTC.

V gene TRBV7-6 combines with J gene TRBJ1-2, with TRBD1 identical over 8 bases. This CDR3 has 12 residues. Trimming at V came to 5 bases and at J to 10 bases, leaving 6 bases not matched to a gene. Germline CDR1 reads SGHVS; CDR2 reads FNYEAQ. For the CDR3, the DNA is TGTGCCAGCAGCCCACGACAGGGGTACTACACCTTC. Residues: CASSPRQGYYTF.

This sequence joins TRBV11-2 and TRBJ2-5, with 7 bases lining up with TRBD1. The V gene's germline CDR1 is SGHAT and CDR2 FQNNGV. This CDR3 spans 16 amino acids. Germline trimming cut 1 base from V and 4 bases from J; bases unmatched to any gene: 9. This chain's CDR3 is CASSLVIGGLSETQYF. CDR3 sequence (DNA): TGTGCCAGCAGCTTAGTGATAGGGGGCCTTTCAGAGACCCAGTACTTC.

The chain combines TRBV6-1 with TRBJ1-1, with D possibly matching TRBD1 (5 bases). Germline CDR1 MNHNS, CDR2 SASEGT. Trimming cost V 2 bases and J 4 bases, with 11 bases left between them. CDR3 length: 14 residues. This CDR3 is CASSEKPGGTEAFF. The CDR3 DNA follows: TGTGCCAGCAGTGAAAAACCCGGGGGCACTGAAGCTTTCTTT.

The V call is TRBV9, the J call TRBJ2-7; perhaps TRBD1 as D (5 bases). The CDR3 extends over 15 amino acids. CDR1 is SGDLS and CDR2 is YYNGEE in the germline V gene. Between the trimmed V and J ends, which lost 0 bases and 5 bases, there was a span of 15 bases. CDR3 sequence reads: CASSVDGQGFDEQYF. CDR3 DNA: TGTGCCAGCAGCGTAGATGGTCAGGGATTCGACGAGCAGTACTTC.

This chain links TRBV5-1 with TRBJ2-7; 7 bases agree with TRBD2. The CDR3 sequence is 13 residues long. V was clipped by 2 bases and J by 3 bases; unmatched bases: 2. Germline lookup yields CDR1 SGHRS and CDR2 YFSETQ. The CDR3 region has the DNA TGCGCCAGCAGCTTACTAGCGCACTACGAGCAGTACTTC. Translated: CASSLLAHYEQYF.

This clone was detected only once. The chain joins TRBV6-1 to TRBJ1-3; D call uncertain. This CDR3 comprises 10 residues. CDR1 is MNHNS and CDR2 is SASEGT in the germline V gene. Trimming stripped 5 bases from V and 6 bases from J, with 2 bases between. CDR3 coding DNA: TGTGCCAGCAGTCAAAACACCATATATTTT. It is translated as CASSQNTIYF.

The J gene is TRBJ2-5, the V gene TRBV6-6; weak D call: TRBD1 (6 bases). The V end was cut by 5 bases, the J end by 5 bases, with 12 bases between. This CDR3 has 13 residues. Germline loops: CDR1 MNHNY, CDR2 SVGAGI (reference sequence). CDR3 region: CASSPFRGETQYF. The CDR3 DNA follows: TGTGCCAGCAGTCCCTTCAGGGGCGAGACCCAGTACTTC.